This T cell receptor beta chain came from a study of cytomegalovirus exposure and HLA in healthy donors. Study-level results: The productive fraction for most TCR beta V segments was about 90% or about 30% in an earlier analysis. The study listed about 150 cytomegalovirus-associated TCR beta chains. Reportedly, a later analysis found an Asian-associated ancestry cluster had fewer N-insertions than the approximately 640-donor mean. Both high specificity and high sensitivity reportedly marked the classifier's diagnosis of cytomegalovirus status.

The V end lost 1 base, the J end lost 4 bases, and 13 bases lay between the germline ends. Germline values: CDR1 SGHRS, CDR2 YFSETQ. The CDR3 is made up of 15 amino acids. It was with 60 Vbeta and 13 Jbeta primers that the PCR ran. Clones were sequenced by immunoSEQ multiplex PCR, and TCRdb holds only the in-frame ones, with some missing. The sample holds around 130,000 clones, around 75% seen once. Comments on this clone: Its antigen is currently unknown.

Sample: PBMCs. This TCR came from a woman aged 40 to 50 in good health and CMV-seropositive. The genes are TRBV5-1 and TRBJ2-3; TRBD1 is a possible D gene (6 bases). The CDR3: CASSLPSGAADTQYF. The CDR3 DNA reads TGCGCCAGCAGCTTGCCCTCAGGGGCGGCAGATACGCAGTATTTT.